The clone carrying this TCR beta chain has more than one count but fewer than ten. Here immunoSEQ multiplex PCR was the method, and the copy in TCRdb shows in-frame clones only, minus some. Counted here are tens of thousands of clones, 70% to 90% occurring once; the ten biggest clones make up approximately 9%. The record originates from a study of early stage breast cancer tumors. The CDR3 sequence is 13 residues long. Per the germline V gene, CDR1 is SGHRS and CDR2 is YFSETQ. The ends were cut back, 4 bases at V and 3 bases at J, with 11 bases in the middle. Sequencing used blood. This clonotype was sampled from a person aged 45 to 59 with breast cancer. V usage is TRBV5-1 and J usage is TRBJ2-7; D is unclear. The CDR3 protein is CASSPRQDYEQYF. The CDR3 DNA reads TGCGCCAGCAGCCCTCGACAAGACTACGAGCAGTACTTC.